The rows below give T cell receptor beta chains drawn from one sample of a study of T-cell memory formation after mild COVID-19. MiXCR, applied by TCRdb to the 5' RACE reads, yields one record per CDR3 protein. Of approximately 100,000 distinct CDR3 sequences listed, approximately 25% were seen once; the top ten hold under 45%. Sequenced input: PBMCs or a T cell subset sorted from them (not recorded which). These receptors were taken from a man aged 18 to 30 who had mild COVID-19 (a few samples of this study predate the infection). Cell type and time point are not known. Both conserved end residues are part of each CDR3. The order of the fields is J gene, clone size, D gene, V gene, CDR3 protein, CDR3 DNA. D genes are given only for firm matches. Size is omitted from some rows. Given values are once, few, many or a class for expanded clones.

TRBJ2-5	few	-	TRBV6-5	CASSPSPGVGEETQYF	TGTGCCAGCAGTCCTTCTCCAGGGGTCGGCGAGGAGACCCAGTACTTC
TRBJ1-2	-	-	TRBV12-3/TRBV12-4	CASTMGGYGYTF	TGTGCCAGCACCATGGGGGGCTATGGCTACACCTTC
TRBJ2-3	few	-	TRBV5-6	CASSWTASTDTQYF	TGTGCCAGCAGTTGGACAGCTAGCACAGATACGCAGTATTTT
TRBJ2-3	-	-	TRBV6-1	CASSEFIRDSTDTQYF	TGTGCCAGCAGTGAATTTATCCGGGACAGCACAGATACGCAGTATTTT
TRBJ2-3	-	-	TRBV20-1	CSAGAPGPDTQYF	TGCAGTGCGGGGGCCCCGGGGCCAGATACGCAGTATTTT
TRBJ1-2	-	-	TRBV29-1	CSVERWDPYGYTF	TGCAGCGTTGAACGCTGGGACCCATATGGCTACACCTTC
TRBJ1-2	-	-	TRBV7-9	CASSSGRGSGGYTF	TGTGCCAGCAGCTCAGGACGGGGATCCGGAGGCTACACCTTC
TRBJ2-2	many	-	TRBV12-3/TRBV12-4	CASSLRGAGELFF	TGTGCCAGCAGTTTGAGGGGAGCCGGGGAGCTGTTTTTT
TRBJ1-1	-	-	TRBV9	CASSVAEGNTEAFF	TGTGCCAGCAGCGTAGCTGAGGGGAACACTGAAGCTTTCTTT
TRBJ2-1	few	TRBD2	TRBV7-9	CASSLTSGEQFF	TGTGCCAGCAGTCTTACTAGCGGTGAGCAGTTCTTC
TRBJ2-7	few	-	TRBV29-1	CSVEEQGNDEQYF	TGCAGCGTTGAAGAACAGGGTAACGACGAGCAGTACTTC
TRBJ2-2	-	-	TRBV6-5	CASSYGSGGELFF	TGTGCCAGCAGTTACGGGTCGGGCGGGGAGCTGTTTTTT
TRBJ1-1	-	-	TRBV12-3/TRBV12-4	CASSRGDNWNTEAFF	TGTGCCAGCAGCCGCGGGGACAACTGGAACACTGAAGCTTTCTTT
TRBJ2-7	few	-	TRBV4-1	CASSQWDNSYEQYF	TGCGCCAGCAGCCAGTGGGACAACTCCTACGAGCAGTACTTC
TRBJ2-7	-	-	TRBV4-1	CASSQDTASYEQYF	TGCGCCAGCAGCCAAGATACCGCGTCCTACGAGCAGTACTTC
TRBJ1-1	few	TRBD1	TRBV12-3/TRBV12-4	CASRTGTGGTEAFF	TGTGCCAGCAGAACCGGGACAGGGGGGACTGAAGCTTTCTTT
TRBJ2-5	-	-	TRBV7-9	CASSIARQQETQYF	TGTGCCAGCAGCATTGCTAGGCAGCAAGAGACCCAGTACTTC
TRBJ1-5	-	TRBD1	TRBV7-2	CASSLWTGLGNQPQHF	TGTGCCAGCAGCTTATGGACAGGGTTGGGCAATCAGCCCCAGCATTTT
TRBJ2-7	few	TRBD2	TRBV7-2	CASSLQAAGDVEQYF	TGTGCCAGCAGCTTACAGGCGGCGGGGGACGTCGAGCAGTACTTC
TRBJ2-3	few	-	TRBV4-3	CASARPNTFTDTQYF	TGCGCCAGCGCCCGGCCTAACACATTCACAGATACGCAGTATTTT
TRBJ1-1	-	-	TRBV13	CASSGTPEGTEAFF	TGTGCCAGCAGCGGAACCCCGGAGGGGACTGAAGCTTTCTTT
TRBJ2-7	few	-	TRBV20-1	CSAGQRPSYEQYF	TGCAGTGCCGGACAGCGCCCCTCCTACGAGCAGTACTTC
TRBJ1-2	-	TRBD1	TRBV7-8	CASSSPPDRAGDGYTF	TGTGCCAGCAGCTCGCCACCGGACAGGGCGGGCGATGGCTACACCTTC
TRBJ1-1	-	TRBD1	TRBV12-3/TRBV12-4	CASSLGQGAAAFF	TGTGCCAGCAGCCTCGGACAGGGGGCTGCAGCTTTCTTT
TRBJ2-3	-	TRBD1	TRBV5-5	CASSLVGQGTDTQYF	TGTGCCAGCAGCTTGGTGGGACAGGGTACAGATACGCAGTATTTT
TRBJ1-1	-	-	TRBV7-2	CASSLGGYYTEAFF	TGTGCCAGCAGCTTGGGGGGGTACTACACTGAAGCTTTCTTT
TRBJ2-3	once	TRBD1	TRBV28	CASSLGQGWTTDTQYF	TGTGCCAGCAGTCTCGGACAGGGTTGGACCACAGATACGCAGTATTTT
TRBJ2-2	-	TRBD2	TRBV7-8	CASRFGTMNTGELFF	TGTGCCAGCAGATTCGGGACTATGAACACCGGGGAGCTGTTTTTT
TRBJ1-2	-	-	TRBV12-3/TRBV12-4	CASSFPPPGMGGYTF	TGTGCCAGCAGTTTCCCGCCCCCAGGGATGGGTGGCTACACCTTC
TRBJ2-1	-	TRBD1	TRBV6-2/TRBV6-3	CASKRQGASGEQFF	TGTGCCAGCAAGAGACAGGGGGCCTCCGGGGAGCAGTTCTTC
TRBJ2-1	-	-	TRBV12-3/TRBV12-4	CASTFSLGPSSYNEQFF	TGTGCCAGCACCTTTTCTCTCGGCCCGAGCTCCTACAATGAGCAGTTCTTC
TRBJ2-7	few	TRBD2	TRBV20-1	CSARVFLAGAYEQYF	TGCAGTGCTAGAGTCTTCCTAGCGGGGGCCTACGAGCAGTACTTC
TRBJ2-1	few	TRBD2	TRBV7-2	CASSFIAGSYNEQFF	TGTGCCAGCAGCTTTATAGCGGGGTCCTACAATGAGCAGTTCTTC
TRBJ1-5	-	TRBD1	TRBV30	CAWTSGTGSNQPQHF	TGTGCCTGGACCTCCGGGACAGGAAGCAATCAGCCCCAGCATTTT
TRBJ2-2	few	-	TRBV12-3/TRBV12-4	CASSLTVGELFF	TGTGCCAGCAGTCTGACGGTCGGGGAGCTGTTTTTT
TRBJ2-7	few	TRBD1	TRBV13	CASSSGTGLPYEQYF	TGTGCCAGCAGCTCGGGGACAGGCCTGCCCTACGAGCAGTACTTC
TRBJ2-1	few	-	TRBV7-9	CASSSETILGLNEQFF	TGTGCCAGCAGCTCCGAAACTATCCTGGGGCTAAATGAGCAGTTCTTC
TRBJ1-1	-	-	TRBV7-2	CASSLGGRVNTEAFF	TGTGCCAGCAGCTTAGGAGGCCGCGTGAACACTGAAGCTTTCTTT
TRBJ2-5	few	TRBD2	TRBV28	CASNSRIWRGGGQETQYF	TGTGCCAGCAACTCGAGGATCTGGCGGGGGGGAGGTCAAGAGACCCAGTACTTC
TRBJ1-2	-	-	TRBV7-8	CASSFAGTDYGYTF	TGTGCCAGCAGCTTCGCCGGCACCGACTATGGCTACACCTTC
TRBJ2-4	few	-	TRBV6-5	CASSFQGGAKNIQYF	TGTGCCAGCAGTTTCCAGGGGGGGGCCAAAAACATTCAGTACTTC
TRBJ2-1	-	-	TRBV29-1	CSVDREVPYNEQFF	TGCAGCGTTGACAGGGAAGTCCCCTACAATGAGCAGTTCTTC
TRBJ1-3	-	-	TRBV27	CASSPGLYGNTIYF	TGTGCCAGCAGTCCAGGGCTGTATGGAAACACCATATATTTT
TRBJ2-2	few	TRBD1	TRBV6-2/TRBV6-3	CASSQTGAPGELFF	TGTGCCAGCAGCCAAACAGGGGCCCCCGGGGAGCTGTTTTTT
TRBJ2-2	few	-	TRBV29-1	CSVRDPNTGELFF	TGCAGCGTCAGGGACCCGAACACCGGGGAGCTGTTTTTT
TRBJ2-1	-	TRBD2	TRBV29-1	CSGIAGGRLNEQFF	TGCAGCGGGATAGCGGGGGGGCGTTTAAATGAGCAGTTCTTC
TRBJ2-3	-	TRBD2	TRBV5-1	CASTWGSGARRTDTQYF	TGCGCCAGCACCTGGGGTAGCGGGGCCCGGCGCACAGATACGCAGTATTTT
TRBJ1-1	few	-	TRBV9	CASSVGGEITEAFF	TGTGCCAGCAGCGTAGGAGGGGAGATCACTGAAGCTTTCTTT
TRBJ1-5	-	-	TRBV4-1	CASSQIAGAEQPQHF	TGCGCCAGCAGCCAAATTGCGGGCGCAGAGCAGCCCCAGCATTTT
TRBJ1-1	few	-	TRBV5-1	CASSLSQMNTEAFF	TGCGCCAGCAGCTTGTCGCAGATGAACACTGAAGCTTTCTTT